A single sample is the source of the 30 T cell receptor beta chains below, sequenced in a study of early T cells in non-severe SARS-CoV-2 infection. TCRdb re-called the 5' RACE reads through MiXCR, storing one row per CDR3 protein. Of just over 60,000 distinct CDR3 sequences in the sample, approximately 10% were seen once. Source material: whole blood. Receptors originate from an adult who was a healthcare worker with PCR-confirmed SARS-CoV-2 infection or an uninfected control (not recorded which).

This clonotype was seen more than once but under ten times. The chain links TRBV4-1 to TRBJ1-1; D gene unclear. The CDR3 is 13 amino acids. V lost 6 bases and J lost 5, with 13 bases in between. The germline V gene has CDR1 MGHRA and CDR2 YSYEKL. The CDR3 sequence is CASRYRVGTEAFF. For the CDR3, the DNA is TGCGCCAGCAGGTACAGAGTAGGGACTGAAGCTTTCTTT.

This clonotype was seen at least ten times. The V gene is TRBV12-3 or TRBV12-4, the J gene TRBJ2-1, with 9 bases fitting TRBD2. The CDR3 has 15 residues. J was trimmed by 2 bases and V by 3 bases; bases with no gene match: 2. The CDR3 loop reads CASSLSGGPYNEQFF. The CDR3 DNA reads as TGTGCCAGCAGTTTGAGCGGGGGGCCCTACAATGAGCAGTTCTTC.

The genes are TRBV11-1 and TRBJ1-3, with TRBD1 identical over 7 bases. CDR3 size: 16 residues. The V and J ends lost 5 bases and 0 bases, in that order; junction bases with no gene match: 7. The germline V gene has CDR1 SGHAT and CDR2 FQDESV (reference sequence). This CDR3 is CASSKGQPRSGNTIYF. Written as DNA, the CDR3 is TGTGCCAGCAGCAAGGGACAGCCGCGCTCTGGAAACACCATATATTTT.

The chain links TRBV6-5 to TRBJ1-2; D is unresolved. Trimming removed 6 bases at V and 8 bases at J, with 16 bases between. The CDR3 is 13 amino acids. Per the germline V gene, CDR1 is MNHEY and CDR2 is SVGAGI. CDR3 DNA sequence: TGTGCCAGCAGCTCGACACCCGAAGGGGGCTACACCTTC. Encoded protein: CASSSTPEGGYTF.

This chain joins TRBV12-3 or TRBV12-4 and TRBJ1-1, with D uncertain. V was trimmed by 3 bases and J by 8 bases, leaving 10 bases between them. The CDR3 is 12 residues long. CDR3: CASSFNRAEAFF. In DNA form, the CDR3 reads TGTGCCAGCAGTTTTAATCGAGCGGAAGCTTTCTTT.

The chain carries TRBV3-1 and TRBJ1-2; TRBD1 is a possible D gene (6 bases). Deletions cut 1 base from V and 6 bases from J, with 12 bases between. The CDR3 has 14 amino acids. Germline loops: CDR1 LGHDT, CDR2 YNNKEL (reference sequence). As DNA, the CDR3 is TGTGCCAGCAGCCAAGTGGGCAGGGGCCATGGCTACACCTTC. Its translation is CASSQVGRGHGYTF.

This clonotype was detected a few times. A read error may account for a junction end that differs from germline. This rearrangement joins TRBV4-2 to TRBJ2-4, with 7 nucleotides matching TRBD1. Looked up from germline, CDR1 is LGHNA and CDR2 is YNFKEQ. The CDR3 has 17 residues. CDR3: CASSQDAGTEAKNIQYF. In nucleotides, the CDR3 is TGTGCCAGCAGTCAAGACGCCGGGACAGAAGCCAAAAACATTCAGTACTTC.

The chain links TRBV7-6 to TRBJ1-6, with a tentative D call TRBD1 (6 bases). Germline values: CDR1 SGHVS, CDR2 FNYEAQ. This CDR3 is 15 amino acids long. The germline V and J ends were trimmed by 1 base and 5 bases, with 9 bases remaining between them. In DNA form, the CDR3 reads TGTGCCAGCAGCTTAGAAGGGGGTCATAATTCACCCCTCCACTTT. Protein: CASSLEGGHNSPLHF.

CDR3 sequence: CASSLYEGADTEAFF. CDR3 coding DNA: TGTGCCAGCAGTTTATACGAGGGGGCGGATACTGAAGCTTTCTTT. This sequence joins TRBV27 and TRBJ1-1; 7 nucleotides match TRBD1. Germline-derived CDR1 and CDR2 are MNHEY and SMNVEV (reference sequence). V was clipped by 1 base and J by 5 bases; unmatched bases: 7. This CDR3 region has 15 residues.

The rearrangement joins TRBV7-8 to TRBJ2-1, with 13 nucleotides matching TRBD2. Germline V gene lookup returns CDR1 SGHVS and CDR2 FQNEAQ. The CDR3 sequence is 16 residues long. V was clipped by 3 bases and J by 8 bases; unmatched bases: 7. The CDR3 region has the DNA TGTGCCAGCAGCTTCACTAGCGGGGGGGCTCTGTATGAGCAGTTCTTC. It encodes CASSFTSGGALYEQFF.

This chain links TRBV19 with TRBJ1-4; D unresolved. Germline V gene sequence: CDR1 LNHDA, CDR2 SQIVND (reference sequence). The CDR3 is 16 residues long. Trimming took 6 bases from V and 10 from J, leaving 24 bases between them. CDR3: CASRTDTTVVRGKLFF. The CDR3 DNA follows: TGTGCCAGTAGGACCGACACAACCGTGGTTCGTGGAAAACTGTTTTTT.

The CDR3 region is CASSPRENNYGYTF. The CDR3 DNA sequence: TGTGCCAGCTCACCACGGGAAAATAACTATGGCTACACCTTC. The J gene is TRBJ1-2, the V gene TRBV18; D is uncertain. The V gene lost 1 base and the J gene lost 1 base, with 7 bases spanning the gap. The length of the CDR3 is 14 residues. Germline V gene sequence: CDR1 KGHSH, CDR2 LQKENI. The whole variable domain, filled in from reference TRBV18 and TRBJ1-2, reads NAGVMQNPRHLVRRRGQEARLRCSPMKGHSHVYWYRQLPEEGLKFMVYLQKENIIDESGMPKERFSAEFPKEGPSILRIQQVVRGDSAAYFCASSPRENNYGYTFGSGTRLTVV.

This clonotype is a singleton in its sample. The chain employs TRBV5-1 and TRBJ2-1, with TRBD2 matching over 12 bases. The CDR3 contains 17 residues. V lost 4 bases, J lost 8 bases, and 13 bases stayed unmatched. The germline gives CDR1 SGHRS, CDR2 YFSETQ. CDR3 residues: CASSPTSGGNLLDEQFF. CDR3 in DNA: TGCGCCAGCAGCCCGACTAGCGGGGGTAACCTTTTGGATGAGCAGTTCTTC. Filled out from reference TRBV5-1 and TRBJ2-1, the complete variable domain reads KAGVTQTPRYLIKTRGQQVTLSCSPISGHRSVSWYQQTPGQGLQFLFEYFSETQRNKGNFPGRFSGRQFSNSRSEMNVSTLELGDSALYLCASSPTSGGNLLDEQFFGPGTRLTVL.

The rearrangement uses TRBV7-9 and TRBJ2-5, with 8 bases matching TRBD2. CDR1 SEHNR and CDR2 FQNEAQ come from the germline V gene (reference sequence). This CDR3 region has 16 residues. After removal of 0 bases from V and 5 bases from J, the junction contained 8 bases not matched to a gene. The CDR3 bases are TGTGCCAGCAGCTTAGCGCCGACTAGCGTACAGGAGACCCAGTACTTC. Amino acids: CASSLAPTSVQETQYF.

The chain couples TRBV6-1 to TRBJ2-6; no clear D. The V and J ends lost 3 bases and 4 bases respectively, with 7 bases between them. Germline V gene lookup returns CDR1 MNHNS and CDR2 SASEGT. This CDR3 region has 14 residues. CDR3 amino acids: CASSDQDGANVLTF. The CDR3 region has the DNA TGTGCCAGCAGTGATCAAGACGGGGCCAACGTCCTGACTTTC.

The chain has TRBV14 and TRBJ1-1; D possibly corresponds to TRBD1 (5 bases). CDR3 length equals 14 residues. The germline CDR1 and CDR2 sequences are SGHDN and FVKESK. V lost 1 base to trimming and J lost 4 bases, with 10 bases between them. DNA for the CDR3: TGTGCCAGCAGCCAAGTTCTGCAGGGCACTGAAGCTTTCTTT. Its translation is CASSQVLQGTEAFF.

This clonotype was seen repeatedly, ten times or more. This chain connects TRBV12-3 or TRBV12-4 to TRBJ1-2; D is uncertain. This CDR3 is 12 amino acids long. With 5 bases removed from V and 4 bases from J, the gap between germline ends came to 8 bases. This chain's CDR3 is CASSPPGYGYTF. The CDR3 DNA is TGTGCCAGCAGTCCCCCAGGCTATGGCTACACCTTC.

In this sample, this clonotype turned up many times. This chain connects TRBV18 to TRBJ2-3; the D gene is possibly TRBD2 (6 bases). The CDR3 consists of 15 residues. V was cut by 0 bases and J by 0 bases, with 7 bases left in between. Germline CDR1 is KGHSH and CDR2 is LQKENI. The CDR3 protein is CASSPPRGSTDTQYF. CDR3 sequence (DNA): TGTGCCAGCTCACCACCGCGGGGTAGCACAGATACGCAGTATTTT.

A few counts support this clonotype. The chain carries TRBV27 and TRBJ1-2; 10 bases agree with TRBD1. CDR1 is MNHEY and CDR2 is SMNVEV in the germline V gene (reference sequence). V shed 4 bases, J shed 4 bases, and the junction held 6 bases outside the gene matches. This CDR3 spans 15 amino acids. This CDR3 is CASSSTTGGLYGYTF. CDR3 coding DNA: TGTGCCAGCAGTTCCACGACAGGGGGCCTCTATGGCTACACCTTC.

Many counts were recorded for this clonotype. This sequence joins TRBV7-2 and TRBJ2-3; D gene ambiguous. V lost 1 base to trimming and J lost 4 bases, with 9 bases between them. CDR3 length: 14 amino acids. Germline V gene sequence: CDR1 SGHTA, CDR2 FQGNSA. CDR3 protein: CASSLDPRPDTQYF. CDR3 in DNA: TGTGCCAGCAGCTTAGATCCGCGTCCAGATACGCAGTATTTT.

This clonotype came up a few times. The J gene is TRBJ2-4, the V gene TRBV6-5; TRBD1 aligns across 7 bases. The CDR3 sequence is 13 residues long. V shed 6 bases, J shed 8 bases, and the junction held 7 bases outside the gene matches. Germline V gene sequence: CDR1 MNHEY, CDR2 SVGAGI. As DNA, the CDR3 is TGTGCCAGCAGCCTACAGGGGCGGGACATTCAGTACTTC. This encodes CASSLQGRDIQYF.

This clonotype has just a few counts. The genes are TRBV30 and TRBJ1-6; weak D call: TRBD1 (6 bases). V was shortened by 0 bases and J by 9 bases, with 18 bases between the two germline ends. Looked up from germline, CDR1 is GTSNPN and CDR2 is SVGIG (reference sequence). CDR3 length equals 16 residues. CDR3 sequence: CAWSVSGGGYGSPLHF. DNA for the CDR3: TGTGCCTGGAGTGTAAGTGGAGGGGGGTATGGTTCACCCCTCCACTTT.

This clonotype was found a few times. The chain is built from TRBV3-1 and TRBJ1-4, with 7 bases fitting TRBD1. In germline, CDR1 is LGHDT, CDR2 YNNKEL (reference sequence). Trimming cost V 5 bases and J 8 bases; bases outside gene matches: 14. The CDR3 loop spans 16 amino acids. The chain's CDR3 is CASSFDRASVREKLFF. CDR3 DNA sequence: TGTGCCAGCAGCTTTGACAGGGCTTCAGTGAGGGAAAAACTGTTTTTT.

The sample holds a few counts of this clonotype. The chain recombines TRBV5-4 with TRBJ1-6; no reliable D call. The V end lost 1 base, the J end lost 7 bases, and 9 bases lay between the germline ends. Germline CDR1 reads SGHNT; CDR2 reads YYREEE (reference sequence). The CDR3 runs to 14 residues. The CDR3 DNA reads as TGTGCCAGCAGCTTGAGCCCGGGGAATTCACCCCTCCACTTT. Its translation is CASSLSPGNSPLHF. The complete variable domain, with remaining parts taken from reference TRBV5-4 and TRBJ1-6, reads ETGVTQSPTHLIKTRGQQVTLRCSSQSGHNTVSWYQQALGQGPQFIFQYYREEENGRGNFPPRFSGLQFPNYSSELNVNALELDDSALYLCASSLSPGNSPLHFGNGTRLTVT.

This rearrangement joins TRBV6-5 to TRBJ2-7; TRBD2 matches 9 bases. This CDR3 has 16 amino acids. Germline CDR1 MNHEY, CDR2 SVGAGI. Unmatched junction bases numbered 12, after V lost 6 bases and J lost 3 bases. The CDR3 reads CASRPRPQAGGYEQYV. CDR3 nucleotide sequence: TGTGCCAGCAGACCCAGGCCCCAAGCGGGGGGCTACGAGCAGTACGTC.

This clonotype turned up a few times. The chain uses TRBV7-9 and TRBJ1-1, with D uncertain. V lost 5 bases and J lost 7, with 11 bases in between. Looked up from germline, CDR1 is SEHNR and CDR2 is FQNEAQ (reference sequence). CDR3 size: 12 residues. The CDR3 coding sequence is TGTGCCAGCAGCCGAGGAGGAGGTGAAGCTTTCTTT. This sequence encodes CASSRGGGEAFF.

The chain combines TRBV27 with TRBJ1-1; weak D call: TRBD1 (6 bases). Germline CDR1 reads MNHEY; CDR2 reads SMNVEV (reference sequence). CDR3 length: 14 residues. Trimming removed 2 bases from V and 1 base from J, with 8 bases in between. The CDR3 here is CASSLIRGNTEAFF. As DNA, the CDR3 is TGTGCCAGCAGTTTAATCAGGGGGAACACTGAAGCTTTCTTT.

This clonotype was seen repeatedly, ten times or more. The chain links TRBV7-3 to TRBJ1-5; D gene uncertain. CDR3 length equals 13 residues. CDR1 is SGHTA and CDR2 is FQGTGA in the germline V gene. The V and J ends lost 4 bases and 5 bases respectively, with 9 bases between them. In DNA, the CDR3 is TGTGCCAGCAGCTCGACCCCCGATCAGCCCCAGCATTTT. Encoded protein: CASSSTPDQPQHF.

In its sample, this clonotype was seen a few times. The V gene is TRBV30, the J gene TRBJ1-1; tentative D call: TRBD1 (6 bases). This CDR3 has 17 amino acids. Germline CDR1 reads GTSNPN; CDR2 reads SVGIG (reference sequence). The V end was cut by 0 bases, the J end by 0 bases, with 17 bases between. As DNA, the CDR3 is TGTGCCTGGAGTGTCTCCAACAGGGTACTTATGAACACTGAAGCTTTCTTT. Its protein is CAWSVSNRVLMNTEAFF.

The genes are TRBV7-3 and TRBJ1-6; D is unresolved. This CDR3 is 15 amino acids long. Trimming cost V 1 base and J 7 bases, with 11 bases left between them. Germline V lookup: CDR1 SGHTA, CDR2 FQGTGA. CDR3 sequence (DNA): TGTGCCAGCAGCTTAAGAGGGAATCAGAATTCACCCCTCCACTTT. It specifies CASSLRGNQNSPLHF. The full variable domain, its missing parts supplied by reference TRBV7-3 and TRBJ1-6, is GAGVSQTPSNKVTEKGKYVELRCDPISGHTALYWYRQSLGQGPEFLIYFQGTGAADDSGLPNDRFFAVRPEGSVSTLKIQRTERGDSAVYLCASSLRGNQNSPLHFGNGTRLTVT.